Detailed here is one T cell receptor beta chain. What it binds is not known. V shed 1 base and J shed 8 bases, with 10 bases lying between them. Germline CDR1 and CDR2: SQVTM and ANQGSEA. CDR3 length equals 12 residues. These data are taken from a study of T cell responses to AZD1222 COVID-19 vaccine. Study findings and constraints: Every sample of the repertoires postdated the peak T cell response. The sample set comprised mostly white British donors with more females, and clonal diversity was possibly underestimated.

This table comes from immunoSEQ multiplex PCR, and its TCRdb copy is limited to in-frame clones, with some not included. The profile shows around 58,000 clones, around 90% of them singletons. V is TRBV29-1 and J is TRBJ2-3; D possibly corresponds to TRBD2 (6 bases). The source was peripheral blood, collected 28 days after the second AZD1222 dose. This TCR was recovered from an adult who received the AZD1222 COVID-19 vaccine. Written as DNA, the CDR3 is TGCAGCGTTGAAGCGGGAGAAGGTACGCAGTATTTT. Translated, it gives CSVEAGEGTQYF.